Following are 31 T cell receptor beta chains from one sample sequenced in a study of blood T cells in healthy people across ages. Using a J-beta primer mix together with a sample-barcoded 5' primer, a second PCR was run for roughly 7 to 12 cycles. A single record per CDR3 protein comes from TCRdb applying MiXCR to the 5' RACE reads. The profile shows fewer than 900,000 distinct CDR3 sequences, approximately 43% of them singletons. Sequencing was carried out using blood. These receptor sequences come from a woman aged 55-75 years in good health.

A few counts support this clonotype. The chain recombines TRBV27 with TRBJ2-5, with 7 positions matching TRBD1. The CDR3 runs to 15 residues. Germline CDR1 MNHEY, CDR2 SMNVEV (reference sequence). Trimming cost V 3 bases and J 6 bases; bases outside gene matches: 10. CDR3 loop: CASSFGQGVRQTQYF. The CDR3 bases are TGTGCCAGCAGTTTTGGGCAGGGGGTTAGACAGACCCAGTACTTC.

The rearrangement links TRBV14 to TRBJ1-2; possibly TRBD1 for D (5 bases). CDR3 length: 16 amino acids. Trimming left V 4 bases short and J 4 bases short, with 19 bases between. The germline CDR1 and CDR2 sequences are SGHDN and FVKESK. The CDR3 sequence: CASSPVRPGEIYGYTF. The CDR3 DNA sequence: TGTGCCAGCAGCCCCGTAAGGCCGGGGGAGATCTATGGCTACACCTTC.

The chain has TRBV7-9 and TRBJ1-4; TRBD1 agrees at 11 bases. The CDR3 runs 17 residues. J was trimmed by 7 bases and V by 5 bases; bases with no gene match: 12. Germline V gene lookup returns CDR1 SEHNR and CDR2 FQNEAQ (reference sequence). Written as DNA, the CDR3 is TGTGCCAGCAGCCGAAGTGGGTCCGGGACAGGGGGTGAAAAACTGTTTTTT. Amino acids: CASSRSGSGTGGEKLFF.

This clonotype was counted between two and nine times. CDR3 DNA sequence: TGCAGTGCTTCCAAAGCCTCCTACAATGAGCAGTTCTTC. Translated: CSASKASYNEQFF. The chain couples TRBV20-1 to TRBJ2-1; no firm D call. The CDR3 spans 13 residues. Trimming removed 5 bases at V and 0 bases at J, with 8 bases between. The germline gives CDR1 DFQATT, CDR2 SNEGSKA (reference sequence).

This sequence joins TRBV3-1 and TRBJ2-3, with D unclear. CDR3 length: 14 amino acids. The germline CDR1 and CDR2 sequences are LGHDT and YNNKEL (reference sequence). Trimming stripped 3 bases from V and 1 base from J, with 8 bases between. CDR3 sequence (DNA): TGTGCCAGCAGCCACCGCGCCCGCACAGATACGCAGTATTTT. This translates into CASSHRARTDTQYF.

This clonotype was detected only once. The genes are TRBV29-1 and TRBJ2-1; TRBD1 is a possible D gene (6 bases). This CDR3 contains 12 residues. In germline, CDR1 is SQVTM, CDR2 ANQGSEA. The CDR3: CNVRQVLDEQFF. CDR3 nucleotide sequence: TGCAACGTACGACAGGTTTTAGACGAGCAGTTCTTC.

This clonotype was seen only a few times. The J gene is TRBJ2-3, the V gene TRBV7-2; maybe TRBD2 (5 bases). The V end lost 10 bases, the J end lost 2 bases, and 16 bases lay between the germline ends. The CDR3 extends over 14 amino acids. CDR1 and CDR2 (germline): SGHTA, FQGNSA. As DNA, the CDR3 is TGTGCCACCCGTCAGGACGGGAACACAGATACGCAGTATTTT. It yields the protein CATRQDGNTDTQYF.

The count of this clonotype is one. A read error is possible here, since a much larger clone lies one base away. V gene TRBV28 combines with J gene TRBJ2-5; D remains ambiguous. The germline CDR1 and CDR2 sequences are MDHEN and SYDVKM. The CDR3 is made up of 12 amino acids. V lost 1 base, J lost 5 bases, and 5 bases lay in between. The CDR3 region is CASSLLVETQYF. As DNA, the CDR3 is TGTGCCAGCAGTTTATTAGTGGAGACCCAGTACTTC.

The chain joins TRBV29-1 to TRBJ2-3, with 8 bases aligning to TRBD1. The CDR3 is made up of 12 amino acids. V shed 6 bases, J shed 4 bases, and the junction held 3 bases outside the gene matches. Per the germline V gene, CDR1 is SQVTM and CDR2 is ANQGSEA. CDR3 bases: TGCAGCGTCATACAGGGGGCAGATACGCAGTATTTT. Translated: CSVIQGADTQYF.

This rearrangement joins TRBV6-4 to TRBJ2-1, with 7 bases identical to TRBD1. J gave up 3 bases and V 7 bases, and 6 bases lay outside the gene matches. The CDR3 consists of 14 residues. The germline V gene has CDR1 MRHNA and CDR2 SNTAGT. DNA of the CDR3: TGTGCCAGCAATAAGCGGACAGGCTACAATGAGCAGTTCTTC. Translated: CASNKRTGYNEQFF.

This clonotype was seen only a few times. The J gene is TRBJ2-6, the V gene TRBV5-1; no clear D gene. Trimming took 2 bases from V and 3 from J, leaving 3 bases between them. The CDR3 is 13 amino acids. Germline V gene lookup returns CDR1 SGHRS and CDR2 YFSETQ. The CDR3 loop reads CASSFDGANVLTF. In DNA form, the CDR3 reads TGCGCCAGCAGCTTCGATGGGGCCAACGTCCTGACTTTC.

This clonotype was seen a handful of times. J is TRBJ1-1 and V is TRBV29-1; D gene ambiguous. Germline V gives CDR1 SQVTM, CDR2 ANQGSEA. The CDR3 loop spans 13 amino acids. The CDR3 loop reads CSARRPGNTEAFF. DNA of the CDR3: TGCAGTGCGCGACGACCAGGGAACACTGAAGCTTTCTTT.

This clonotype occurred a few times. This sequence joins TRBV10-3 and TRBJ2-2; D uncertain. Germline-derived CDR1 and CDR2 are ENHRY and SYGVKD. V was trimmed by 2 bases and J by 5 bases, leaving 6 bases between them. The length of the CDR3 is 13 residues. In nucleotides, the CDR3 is TGTGCCATCAGTGAGCGAGAAACCGGGGAGCTGTTTTTT. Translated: CAISERETGELFF.

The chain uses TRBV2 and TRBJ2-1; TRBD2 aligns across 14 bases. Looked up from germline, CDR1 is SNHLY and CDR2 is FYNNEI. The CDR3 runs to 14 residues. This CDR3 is CADTTSGGAFEQFF. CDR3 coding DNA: TGTGCAGACACGACTAGCGGGGGGGCTTTTGAGCAGTTCTTC.

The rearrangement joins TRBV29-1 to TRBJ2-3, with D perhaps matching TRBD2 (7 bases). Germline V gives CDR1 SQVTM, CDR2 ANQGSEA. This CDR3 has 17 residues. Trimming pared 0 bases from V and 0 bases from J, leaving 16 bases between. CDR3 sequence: CSVEDGGLGGSTDTQYF. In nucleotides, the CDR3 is TGCAGCGTTGAAGACGGGGGGCTGGGGGGGAGCACAGATACGCAGTATTTT.

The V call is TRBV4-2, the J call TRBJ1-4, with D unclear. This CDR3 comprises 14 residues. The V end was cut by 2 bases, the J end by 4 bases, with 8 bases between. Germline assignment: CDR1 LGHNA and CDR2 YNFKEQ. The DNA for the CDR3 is TGTGCCAGCAGCCAATTGGATAGTAATGAAAAACTGTTTTTT. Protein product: CASSQLDSNEKLFF.

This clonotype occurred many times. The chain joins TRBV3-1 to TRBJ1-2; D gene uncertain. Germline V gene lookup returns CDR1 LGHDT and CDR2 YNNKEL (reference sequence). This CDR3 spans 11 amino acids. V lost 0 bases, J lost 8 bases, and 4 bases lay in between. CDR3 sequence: CASSQEKGYTF. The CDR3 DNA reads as TGTGCCAGCAGCCAAGAGAAGGGCTACACCTTC.

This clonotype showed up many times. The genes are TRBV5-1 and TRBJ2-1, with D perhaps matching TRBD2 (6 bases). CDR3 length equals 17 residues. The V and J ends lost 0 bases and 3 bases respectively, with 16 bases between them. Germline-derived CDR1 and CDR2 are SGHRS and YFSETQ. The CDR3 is CASSLAGGAGNYNEQFF. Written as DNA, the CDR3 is TGCGCCAGCAGCTTGGCCGGTGGCGCGGGGAACTACAATGAGCAGTTCTTC.

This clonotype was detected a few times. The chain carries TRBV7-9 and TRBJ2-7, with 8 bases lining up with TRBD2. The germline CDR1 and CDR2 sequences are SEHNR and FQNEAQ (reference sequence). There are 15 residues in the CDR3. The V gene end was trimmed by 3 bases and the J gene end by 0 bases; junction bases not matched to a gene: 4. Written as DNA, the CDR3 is TGTGCCAGCAGCTTCACGGGGGGGCCCTCCTACGAGCAGTACTTC. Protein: CASSFTGGPSYEQYF.

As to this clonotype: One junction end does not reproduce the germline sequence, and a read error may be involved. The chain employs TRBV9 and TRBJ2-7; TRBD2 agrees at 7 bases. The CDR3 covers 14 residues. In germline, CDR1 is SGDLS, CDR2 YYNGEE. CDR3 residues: CASSAAGTTYGQYF. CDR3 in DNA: TGTGCCAGCAGCGCCGCCGGGACTACCTACGGGCAGTACTTC.

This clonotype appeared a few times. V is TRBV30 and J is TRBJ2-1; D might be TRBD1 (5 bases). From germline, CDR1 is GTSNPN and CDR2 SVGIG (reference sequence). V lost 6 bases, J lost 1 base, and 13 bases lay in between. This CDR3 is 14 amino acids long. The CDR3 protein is CACRQYFSYNEQFF. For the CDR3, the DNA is TGTGCCTGTCGACAGTACTTTTCCTACAATGAGCAGTTCTTC.

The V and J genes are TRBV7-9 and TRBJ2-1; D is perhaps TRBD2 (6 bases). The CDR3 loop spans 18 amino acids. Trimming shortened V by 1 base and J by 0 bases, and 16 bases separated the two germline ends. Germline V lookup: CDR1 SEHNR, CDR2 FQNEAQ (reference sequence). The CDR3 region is CASSLGVFGEASYNEQFF. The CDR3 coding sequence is TGTGCCAGCAGCTTAGGGGTCTTTGGGGAGGCCTCCTACAATGAGCAGTTCTTC.

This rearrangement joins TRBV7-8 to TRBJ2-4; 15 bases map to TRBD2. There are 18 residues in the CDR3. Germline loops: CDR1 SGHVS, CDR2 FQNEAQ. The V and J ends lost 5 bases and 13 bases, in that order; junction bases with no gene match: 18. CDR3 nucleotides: TGTGCCAGCAGCCCAGGACTAGCGGGAGGGCCTGGGGCCAATGAGCAGTACTTC. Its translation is CASSPGLAGGPGANEQYF.

The CDR3 bases are TGTGCCAGCGCCGGGACTTCCGTCTCTGGGGCCAACGTCCTGACTTTC. This translates into CASAGTSVSGANVLTF. The J gene is TRBJ2-6, the V gene TRBV7-9; a possible D gene is TRBD2 (6 bases). The germline V gene has CDR1 SEHNR and CDR2 FQNEAQ (reference sequence). The CDR3 covers 16 residues. The germline V and J ends were trimmed by 8 bases and 0 bases, with 14 bases remaining between them.

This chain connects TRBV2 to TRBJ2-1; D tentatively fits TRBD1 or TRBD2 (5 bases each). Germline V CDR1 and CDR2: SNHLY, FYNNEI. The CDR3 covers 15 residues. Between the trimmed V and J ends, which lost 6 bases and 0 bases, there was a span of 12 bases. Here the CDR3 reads CASRYGTNSYNEQFF. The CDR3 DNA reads TGTGCCAGCAGGTACGGGACCAACTCCTACAATGAGCAGTTCTTC. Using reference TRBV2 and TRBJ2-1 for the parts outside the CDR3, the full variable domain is EPEVTQTPSHQVTQMGQEVILRCVPISNHLYFYWYRQILGQKVEFLVSFYNNEISEKSEIFDDQFSVERPDGSNFTLKIRSTKLEDSAMYFCASRYGTNSYNEQFFGPGTRLTVL.

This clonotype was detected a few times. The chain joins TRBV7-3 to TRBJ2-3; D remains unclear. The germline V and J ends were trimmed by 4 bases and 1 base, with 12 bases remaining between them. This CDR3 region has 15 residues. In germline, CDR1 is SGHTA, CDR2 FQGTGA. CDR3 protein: CASSSNGPGTDTQYF. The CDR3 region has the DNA TGTGCCAGCAGCTCGAACGGACCGGGCACAGATACGCAGTATTTT.

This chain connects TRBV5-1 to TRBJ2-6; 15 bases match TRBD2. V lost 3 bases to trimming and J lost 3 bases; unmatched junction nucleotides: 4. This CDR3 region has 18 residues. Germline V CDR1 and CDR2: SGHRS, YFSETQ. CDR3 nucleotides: TGCGCCAGCAGCTGGGGACTAGCGGGAGGAGATGGGGCCAACGTCCTGACTTTC. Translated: CASSWGLAGGDGANVLTF.

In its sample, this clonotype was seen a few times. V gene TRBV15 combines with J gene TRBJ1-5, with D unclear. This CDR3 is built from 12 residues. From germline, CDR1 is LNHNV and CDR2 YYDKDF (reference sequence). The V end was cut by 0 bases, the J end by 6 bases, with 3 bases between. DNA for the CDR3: TGTGCCACCAGCAGAGACGGTCAGCCCCAGCATTTT. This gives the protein CATSRDGQPQHF.

In DNA, the CDR3 is TGTGCCAGCAGCGTTGTTTATCACGCTGAGCAGTTCTTC. As protein: CASSVVYHAEQFF. The V and J genes are TRBV7-3 and TRBJ2-1; D gene uncertain. V gave up 5 bases and J gave up 9 bases, with 14 bases separating them. The CDR3 loop spans 13 amino acids. The V gene's germline CDR1 is SGHTA and CDR2 FQGTGA.

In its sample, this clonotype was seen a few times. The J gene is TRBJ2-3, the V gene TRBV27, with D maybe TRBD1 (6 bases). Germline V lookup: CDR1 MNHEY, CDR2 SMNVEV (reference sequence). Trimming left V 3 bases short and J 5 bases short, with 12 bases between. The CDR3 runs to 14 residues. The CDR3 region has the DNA TGTGCCAGCAGTTTTGCTGGGGGCGGAGATACGCAGTATTTT. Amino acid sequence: CASSFAGGGDTQYF.

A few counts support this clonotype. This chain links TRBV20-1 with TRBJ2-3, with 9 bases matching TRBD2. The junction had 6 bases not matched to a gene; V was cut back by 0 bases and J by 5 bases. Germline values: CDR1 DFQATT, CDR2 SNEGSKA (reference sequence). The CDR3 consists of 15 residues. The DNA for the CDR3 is TGCAGTGCTAGAGATCGGCGGGGGGGCATAGATACGCAGTATTTT. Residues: CSARDRRGGIDTQYF.